This T cell receptor beta chain was retrieved from a study of PD-1 blockade in mismatch repair-deficient tumors. This CDR3 is built from 11 residues. Germline V lookup: CDR1 MDHEN, CDR2 SYDVKM. Deletions cut 11 bases from V and 5 bases from J, with 12 bases between. TCR sequencing covered a few patients who responded to pembrolizumab. The data were produced by immunoSEQ multiplex PCR, yet TCRdb's version contains in-frame clones alone and is incomplete. The sample holds about 34,000 clones; over 80% are singletons and the top ten take 3% to 4%. The sequences come from PBMCs, collected 6 to 7 weeks after starting pembrolizumab. The receptor's source is an adult with mismatch repair-deficient cancer. V usage is TRBV28 and J usage is TRBJ2-5, with D possibly matching TRBD1 (6 bases). For the CDR3, the DNA is TGTGCCCAGGGGCGCAGGGAGACCCAGTACTTC. Protein product: CAQGRRETQYF.